What follows describes a single T cell receptor (beta chain). What it recognizes is unknown. The data originate from a study of CD8 T cells in ankylosing spondylitis. Study-wide results and caveats: Ankylosing spondylitis blood appeared to carry a characteristic TCR beta motif of roughly eight highly homologous variants. Disease-linked clones proved CD8+ and comparatively uncommon in peripheral blood.

MiXCR, run by TCRdb on the 5' RACE reads, gives a single entry per CDR3 protein. The sample lists about 140,000 distinct CDR3 sequences; 8% to 9% were seen once. V was shortened by 8 bases and J by 8 bases, with 9 bases between the two germline ends. Germline CDR1 and CDR2: LNHDA and SQIVND (reference sequence). The CDR3 has 10 amino acids. The sequence was obtained from a male donor with ankylosing spondylitis. The chain employs TRBV19 and TRBJ1-1; D is unresolved. Sequenced material: synovial fluid, either unsorted or a sorted T cell fraction (not recorded which). The CDR3 loop is CASGGPEAFF. The CDR3 coding sequence is TGTGCCAGTGGTGGGCCGGAAGCTTTCTTT. The full variable domain, in which reference TRBV19 and TRBJ1-1 provide the parts outside the CDR3, is DGGITQSPKYLFRKEGQNVTLSCEQNLNHDAMYWYRQDPGQGLRLIYYSQIVNDFQKGDIAEGYSVSREKKESFPLTVTSAQKNPTAFYLCASGGPEAFFGQGTRLTVV.